The rows below give T cell receptor beta chains drawn from one sample of a study of shared clonotypes between healthy human individuals. Clones were read by immunoSEQ multiplex PCR, and TCRdb kept only the in-frame ones, dropping some. The profile shows over a million clones, roughly 96% of them singletons. Sequenced input: naive CD4+ T cells sorted from blood. The origin of the receptors is a man younger than 40 in good health. Both conserved end residues are part of each CDR3. D genes are given only for firm matches. Only some rows state a clone size, as once, few, many or a class for expanded clones.

V gene,D gene,J gene,clone size,CDR3 protein,CDR3 DNA
TRBV15,TRBD2,TRBJ2-1,-,CATSRDRLAGGDEQFF,TGTGCCACCAGCAGAGACCGACTAGCGGGGGGGGATGAGCAGTTCTTC
TRBV27,-,TRBJ2-6,-,CASSLGGANVLTF,TGTGCCAGCAGTTTGGGCGGGGCCAACGTCCTGACTTTC
TRBV13,-,TRBJ2-1,-,CASSTGPQTYNEQFF,TGTGCCAGCAGCACGGGACCCCAAACCTACAATGAGCAGTTCTTC
TRBV7-9,TRBD2,TRBJ2-1,-,CASNPSGSSNEQFF,TGTGCCAGCAACCCTAGCGGGAGTTCCAATGAGCAGTTCTTC
TRBV28,-,TRBJ2-4,-,CASSLSRAKNIQYF,TGTGCCAGCAGTTTAAGTAGGGCCAAAAACATTCAGTACTTC
TRBV5-5,-,TRBJ2-1,-,CASSSGGGPYNEQFF,TGTGCCAGCAGCTCCGGAGGGGGGCCCTACAATGAGCAGTTCTTC
TRBV19,-,TRBJ1-1,-,CASSIRGTIVGNTEAFF,TGTGCCAGTAGTATTAGGGGAACAATCGTCGGCAACACTGAAGCTTTCTTT
TRBV7-8,TRBD2,TRBJ2-7,once,CASSLGLGDLYEQYF,TGTGCCAGCAGCCTGGGACTAGGGGATTTGTACGAGCAGTACTTC
TRBV29-1,-,TRBJ2-5,-,CSVDAQLQETQYF,TGCAGCGTTGATGCGCAGCTCCAAGAGACCCAGTACTTC
TRBV19,TRBD2,TRBJ2-1,-,CASSTSGRTDVEQFF,TGTGCCAGTAGTACTAGCGGGAGGACGGATGTGGAGCAGTTCTTC
TRBV15,TRBD1,TRBJ1-4,-,CATSRVWRTGSGTNEKLFF,TGTGCCACCAGCAGAGTTTGGCGGACAGGGAGTGGGACTAATGAAAAACTGTTTTTT
TRBV28,-,TRBJ1-5,-,CASSSPRGTYSNQPQHF,TGTGCCAGCAGTTCCCCACGAGGCACGTATAGCAATCAGCCCCAGCATTTT
TRBV5-4,-,TRBJ2-2,-,CASSKSWRTNTGELFF,TGTGCCAGCAGCAAATCGTGGCGGACGAACACCGGGGAGCTGTTTTTT
TRBV29-1,-,TRBJ2-7,-,CSAQWGSYEQYF,TGCAGCGCCCAGTGGGGGAGTTACGAGCAGTACTTC
TRBV6-1,TRBD1,TRBJ1-4,-,CASSLGQAQSRFF,TGTGCCAGCAGTCTTGGACAGGCGCAGTCGCGGTTTTTT
TRBV28,TRBD2,TRBJ2-1,-,CASRWGLAGAREQFF,TGTGCCAGCAGGTGGGGGCTAGCGGGGGCACGGGAGCAGTTCTTC
TRBV11-2,-,TRBJ2-3,-,CASTLIEAGWATDTQYF,TGTGCCAGCACCCTCATCGAGGCGGGTTGGGCCACAGATACGCAGTATTTT
TRBV5-4,-,TRBJ1-2,-,CASSFGTEDGYTF,TGTGCCAGCAGCTTCGGGACCGAGGATGGCTACACCTTC
TRBV7-8,-,TRBJ2-1,-,CASRQDPRSATLLFF,TGTGCCAGCAGGCAGGATCCGAGGTCCGCTACCCTCCTGTTCTTC
TRBV6-5,-,TRBJ1-3,-,CASRQGAPGNTIYF,TGTGCCAGCAGGCAGGGTGCGCCTGGAAACACCATATATTTT
TRBV5-5,-,TRBJ2-7,-,CASTLQRFPIYEQYF,TGTGCCAGCACCCTGCAGCGTTTTCCCATCTACGAGCAGTACTTC
TRBV11-2,-,TRBJ2-5,-,CASSLEGVGTQYF,TGTGCCAGCAGCTTAGAGGGGGTTGGGACCCAGTACTTC
TRBV11-2,-,TRBJ2-3,-,CASSRPGSGVADTQYF,TGTGCCAGCAGCCGTCCTGGCTCCGGTGTCGCAGATACGCAGTATTTT